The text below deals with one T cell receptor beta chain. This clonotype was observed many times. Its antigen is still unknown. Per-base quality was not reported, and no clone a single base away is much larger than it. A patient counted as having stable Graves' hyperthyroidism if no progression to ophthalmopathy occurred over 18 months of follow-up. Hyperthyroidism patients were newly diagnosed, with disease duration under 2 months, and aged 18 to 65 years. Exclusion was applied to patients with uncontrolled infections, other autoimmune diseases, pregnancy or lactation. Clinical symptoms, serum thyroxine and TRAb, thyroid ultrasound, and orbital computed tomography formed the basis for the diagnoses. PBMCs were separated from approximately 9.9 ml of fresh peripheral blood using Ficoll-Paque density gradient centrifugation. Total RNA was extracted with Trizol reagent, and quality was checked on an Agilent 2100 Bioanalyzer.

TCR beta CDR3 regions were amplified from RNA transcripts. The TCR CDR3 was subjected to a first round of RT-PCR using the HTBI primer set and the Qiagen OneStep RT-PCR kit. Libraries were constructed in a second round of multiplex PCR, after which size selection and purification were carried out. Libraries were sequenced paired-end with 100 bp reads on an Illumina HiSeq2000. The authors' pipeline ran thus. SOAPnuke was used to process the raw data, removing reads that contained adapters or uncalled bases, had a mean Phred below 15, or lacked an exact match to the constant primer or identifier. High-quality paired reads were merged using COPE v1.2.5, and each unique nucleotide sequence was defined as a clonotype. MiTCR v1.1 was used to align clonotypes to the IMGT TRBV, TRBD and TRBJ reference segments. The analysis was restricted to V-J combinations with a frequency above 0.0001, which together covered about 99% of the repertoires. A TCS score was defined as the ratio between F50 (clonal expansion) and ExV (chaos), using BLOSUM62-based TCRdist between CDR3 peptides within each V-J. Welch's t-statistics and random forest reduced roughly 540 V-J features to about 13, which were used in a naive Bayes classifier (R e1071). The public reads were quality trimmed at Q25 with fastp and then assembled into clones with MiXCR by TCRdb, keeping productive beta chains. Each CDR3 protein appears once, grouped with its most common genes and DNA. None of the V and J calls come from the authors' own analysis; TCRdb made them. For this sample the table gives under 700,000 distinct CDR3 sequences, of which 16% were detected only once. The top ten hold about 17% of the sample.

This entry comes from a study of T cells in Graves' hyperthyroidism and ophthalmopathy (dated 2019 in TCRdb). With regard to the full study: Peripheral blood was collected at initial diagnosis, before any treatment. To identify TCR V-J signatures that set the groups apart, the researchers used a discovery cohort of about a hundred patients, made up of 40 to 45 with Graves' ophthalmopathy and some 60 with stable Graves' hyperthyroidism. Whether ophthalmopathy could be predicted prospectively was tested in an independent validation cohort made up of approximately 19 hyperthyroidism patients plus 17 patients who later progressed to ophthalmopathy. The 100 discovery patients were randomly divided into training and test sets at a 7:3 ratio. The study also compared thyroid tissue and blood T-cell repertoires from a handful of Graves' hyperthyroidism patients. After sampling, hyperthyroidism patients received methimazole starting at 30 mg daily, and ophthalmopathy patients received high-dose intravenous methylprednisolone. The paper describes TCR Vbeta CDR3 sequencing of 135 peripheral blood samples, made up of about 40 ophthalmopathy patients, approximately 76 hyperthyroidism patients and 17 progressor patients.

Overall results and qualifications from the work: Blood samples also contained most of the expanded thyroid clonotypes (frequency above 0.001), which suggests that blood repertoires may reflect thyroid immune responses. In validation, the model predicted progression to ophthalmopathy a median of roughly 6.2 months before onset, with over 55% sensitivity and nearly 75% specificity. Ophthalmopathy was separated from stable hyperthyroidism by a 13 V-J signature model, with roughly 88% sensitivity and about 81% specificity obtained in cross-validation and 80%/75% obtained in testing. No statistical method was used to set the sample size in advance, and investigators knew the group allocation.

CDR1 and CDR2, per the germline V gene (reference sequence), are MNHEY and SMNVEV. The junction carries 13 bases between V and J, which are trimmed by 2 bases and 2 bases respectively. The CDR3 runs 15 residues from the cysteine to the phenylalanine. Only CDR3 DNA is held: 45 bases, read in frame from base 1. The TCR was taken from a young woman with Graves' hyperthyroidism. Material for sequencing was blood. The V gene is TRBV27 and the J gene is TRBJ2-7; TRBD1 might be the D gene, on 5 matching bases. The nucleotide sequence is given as TGTGCCAGCAGTTTAAACTGGCAGGGCCCCTACGAGCAGTACTTC. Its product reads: CASSLNWQGPYEQYF.